This is a list of T cell receptor beta chains from one sample in a study of blood T cell repertoires in COVID-19. Some clones are missing from TCRdb's copy, which holds only in-frame ones; the method was immunoSEQ multiplex PCR. The table shows some 190,000 clones, with roughly 85% occurring only once. Sequencing was done on a sample of peripheral blood. Every receptor here comes from a woman older than 75 with active or convalescent COVID-19. The CDR3 runs from the conserved cysteine through the conserved F or W. A D gene is named only where the DNA matches it firmly. Some rows mark clone size as missing; the rest say once, few, many or name a class of expanded clone.

v_gene,d_gene,abundance,j_gene,CDR3aa,CDR3nt
TRBV4-1,NA,NA,TRBJ1-1,CASSQVSAGLNTEAFF,TGCGCCAGCAGCCAAGTGTCGGCAGGGCTGAACACTGAAGCTTTCTTT
TRBV19,TRBD2,NA,TRBJ2-1,CASSTFSTSEGEQFF,TGTGCCAGTAGTACCTTTTCGACTAGCGAAGGGGAGCAGTTCTTC
TRBV5-4,TRBD2,NA,TRBJ2-5,CASSLRFPAGGETQYF,TGTGCCAGCAGCTTGAGGTTCCCAGCGGGAGGAGAGACCCAGTACTTC
TRBV7-8,NA,NA,TRBJ1-1,CASSLGAGIATEAFF,TGTGCCAGCAGCTTAGGAGCAGGGATCGCCACTGAAGCTTTCTTT
TRBV5-1,NA,NA,TRBJ2-5,CASSLVHGQETQYF,TGCGCCAGCAGCTTGGTGCACGGCCAAGAGACCCAGTACTTC
TRBV5-6,NA,few,TRBJ2-7,CASTDTRAWPYEQYF,TGTGCCAGCACCGATACCAGGGCATGGCCCTACGAGCAGTACTTC
TRBV6-1,NA,NA,TRBJ2-7,CASSEYGRSYEQYF,TGTGCCAGCAGTGAATACGGGAGATCCTACGAGCAGTACTTC
TRBV2,TRBD1,NA,TRBJ1-2,CASTKDRVNYGYTF,TGTGCCAGCACTAAGGACAGGGTTAACTATGGCTACACCTTC
TRBV5-5,NA,NA,TRBJ1-1,CASSFSPGTGGFF,TGTGCCAGCAGCTTCTCCCCCGGGACGGGGGGTTTCTTT
TRBV5-1,TRBD2,NA,TRBJ2-7,CASSLEASGSYEQYF,TGCGCCAGCAGCTTGGAGGCTAGCGGGTCCTACGAGCAGTACTTC
TRBV19,TRBD1,NA,TRBJ2-3,CASQARTGRTDTQYF,TGTGCCAGTCAGGCCCGGACAGGGCGCACAGATACGCAGTATTTT
TRBV2,NA,NA,TRBJ1-2,CASREGSGGYTF,TGTGCCAGCAGGGAGGGGTCGGGTGGCTACACCTTC
TRBV5-1,TRBD1,once,TRBJ2-1,CASSLEGAFYNEQFF,TGCGCCAGCAGCTTGGAGGGGGCTTTCTACAATGAGCAGTTCTTC
TRBV5-1,NA,NA,TRBJ1-2,CASSFGQPSYGYTF,TGCGCCAGCAGCTTCGGACAGCCTAGCTATGGCTACACCTTC
TRBV7-2,TRBD2,NA,TRBJ2-1,CASSTRTSGRAGEQFF,TGTGCCAGCAGTACCAGGACTAGCGGGAGGGCCGGCGAGCAGTTCTTC
TRBV9,NA,NA,TRBJ1-5,CASIPYPGSRGDQPQHF,TGTGCCAGCATCCCCTACCCGGGTTCTCGGGGTGATCAGCCCCAGCATTTT